A single sample is the source of the 8 T cell receptor beta chains below, sequenced in a study of blood T cell repertoires in COVID-19. Profiling relied on immunoSEQ multiplex PCR, and the TCRdb table lists in-frame clones only, not all of them. The sample lists some 83,000 clones, roughly four fifths occurring once. The source material was peripheral blood. Receptors were obtained from a man between 45 and 60 years old with acute or convalescent COVID-19.

This chain joins TRBV7-9 and TRBJ1-2; 8 nucleotides agree with TRBD1. The CDR3 loop spans 14 amino acids. Germline V gene sequence: CDR1 SEHNR, CDR2 FQNEAQ (reference sequence). Losses at the gene ends were 2 bases for V and 6 bases for J; bases not matched to a gene: 5. The CDR3 here is CASSLIQGADGYTF. The CDR3 DNA is TGTGCCAGCAGCTTAATTCAGGGGGCGGATGGCTACACCTTC.

CDR3 nucleotides: TGCGCCAGCAGCCCAGACGGTCGGGGGAAGATGGGTGAGCAGTACTTC. Protein product: CASSPDGRGKMGEQYF. The chain recombines TRBV5-1 with TRBJ2-7; weak D call: TRBD2 (6 bases). The CDR3 spans 16 residues. Germline V gene sequence: CDR1 SGHRS, CDR2 YFSETQ. V lost 4 bases to trimming and J lost 7 bases, with 24 bases between them.

The chain employs TRBV10-3 and TRBJ2-7, with D tentatively TRBD1 (5 bases). Trimming stripped 5 bases from V and 6 bases from J, with 11 bases between. CDR1 and CDR2 from the germline V gene are ENHRY and SYGVKD. CDR3 length equals 12 residues. The CDR3 loop reads CAISFDSSEQYF. Written as DNA, the CDR3 is TGTGCCATCAGTTTCGACAGCAGCGAGCAGTACTTC.

The rearrangement joins TRBV14 to TRBJ2-1, with 12 positions matching TRBD2. Losses at the gene ends were 4 bases for V and 4 bases for J; bases not matched to a gene: 5. CDR3 size: 16 residues. The germline V gene has CDR1 SGHDN and CDR2 FVKESK. CDR3 sequence (DNA): TGTGCCAGCAGCCCCCTGACTAGCGGGAGATACAATGAGCAGTTCTTC. It translates to CASSPLTSGRYNEQFF.

In this sample, this clone turned up a few times. This chain uses TRBV9 with TRBJ2-7; D perhaps matches TRBD2 (6 bases). Deletions cut 0 bases from V and 2 bases from J, with 12 bases between. Germline CDR1 and CDR2: SGDLS and YYNGEE. This CDR3 is 15 amino acids long. The CDR3, as DNA: TGTGCCAGCAGCGTAGACCCCGGCGGGACCTACGAGCAGTACTTC. The encoded protein is CASSVDPGGTYEQYF.

This sequence joins TRBV19 and TRBJ1-1, with D possibly being TRBD1 (6 bases). Trimming stripped 0 bases from V and 8 bases from J, with 13 bases between. Germline CDR1 LNHDA, CDR2 SQIVND (reference sequence). CDR3 size: 14 residues. The CDR3 protein is CASSIDPGQREAFF. The CDR3 DNA sequence: TGTGCCAGTAGTATAGATCCGGGACAAAGGGAAGCTTTCTTT.

This clone was detected only a few times. The genes are TRBV5-8 and TRBJ2-7, with TRBD1 as a possible D gene (6 bases). CDR3 length: 14 residues. The V gene's germline CDR1 is SGHTS and CDR2 YDEGEE. Deletions cut 6 bases from V and 0 bases from J, with 13 bases between. This CDR3 reads CASNNRAFSYEQYF. CDR3 DNA sequence: TGTGCCAGCAACAACAGGGCTTTCTCCTACGAGCAGTACTTC.

The chain combines TRBV27 with TRBJ1-1; 11 bases are shared with TRBD1. Germline values: CDR1 MNHEY, CDR2 SMNVEV (reference sequence). Trimming cost V 7 bases and J 1 base; bases outside gene matches: 11. The CDR3 runs to 17 residues. The CDR3 spells CASTMGGQGAGNTEAFF. As DNA, the CDR3 is TGTGCCAGCACCATGGGAGGACAGGGGGCTGGGAACACTGAAGCTTTCTTT.